The rows below give T cell receptor beta chains drawn from one sample of a study of beta chain features in type 1 diabetes. The data were produced by immunoSEQ multiplex PCR, yet TCRdb's version contains in-frame clones alone and is incomplete. This repertoire shows 150,000 to 200,000 clones, roughly 9% found once; its top ten account for approximately 0.7%. The specimen was central memory CD4+ T cells from blood. The receptors come from a woman aged 25 to 39 with type 1 diabetes. Each CDR3 is given with its conserved first and last residue. The D gene is left open where the match is weak. Rows give clone size only sometimes, using once, few, many, or a class for an expanded clone.

CDR3: CASSITTDTGELFF; DNA: TGTGCCAGCAGCATAACGACAGACACCGGGGAGCTGTTTTTT; V: TRBV7-9; size: .; D: .; J: TRBJ2-2
CDR3: CASSPTGHNYGYTF; DNA: TGTGCCAGCAGCCCGACAGGACATAACTATGGCTACACCTTC; V: TRBV6-1; size: few; D: .; J: TRBJ1-2
CDR3: CASSLFSGQGQYGYTF; DNA: TGTGCCAGCAGCTTATTTTCAGGGCAAGGGCAATATGGCTACACCTTC; V: TRBV13; size: once; D: .; J: TRBJ1-2
CDR3: CASNRGNSGNTIYF; DNA: TGTGCCAGCAACCGGGGAAACTCTGGAAACACCATATATTTT; V: TRBV2; size: few; D: .; J: TRBJ1-3
CDR3: CAISEPVGNTIYF; DNA: TGTGCCATCAGTGAGCCGGTTGGAAACACCATATATTTT; V: TRBV10-3; size: .; D: .; J: TRBJ1-3
CDR3: CASSKGLFNEQFF; DNA: TGTGCTAGCAGCAAGGGACTCTTCAATGAGCAGTTCTTC; V: TRBV7-7; size: few; D: .; J: TRBJ2-1
CDR3: CASSDPGFGSQHF; DNA: TGTGCCAGCAGTGATCCGGGGTTCGGGTCCCAGCATTTT; V: TRBV6-5; size: .; D: .; J: TRBJ1-5